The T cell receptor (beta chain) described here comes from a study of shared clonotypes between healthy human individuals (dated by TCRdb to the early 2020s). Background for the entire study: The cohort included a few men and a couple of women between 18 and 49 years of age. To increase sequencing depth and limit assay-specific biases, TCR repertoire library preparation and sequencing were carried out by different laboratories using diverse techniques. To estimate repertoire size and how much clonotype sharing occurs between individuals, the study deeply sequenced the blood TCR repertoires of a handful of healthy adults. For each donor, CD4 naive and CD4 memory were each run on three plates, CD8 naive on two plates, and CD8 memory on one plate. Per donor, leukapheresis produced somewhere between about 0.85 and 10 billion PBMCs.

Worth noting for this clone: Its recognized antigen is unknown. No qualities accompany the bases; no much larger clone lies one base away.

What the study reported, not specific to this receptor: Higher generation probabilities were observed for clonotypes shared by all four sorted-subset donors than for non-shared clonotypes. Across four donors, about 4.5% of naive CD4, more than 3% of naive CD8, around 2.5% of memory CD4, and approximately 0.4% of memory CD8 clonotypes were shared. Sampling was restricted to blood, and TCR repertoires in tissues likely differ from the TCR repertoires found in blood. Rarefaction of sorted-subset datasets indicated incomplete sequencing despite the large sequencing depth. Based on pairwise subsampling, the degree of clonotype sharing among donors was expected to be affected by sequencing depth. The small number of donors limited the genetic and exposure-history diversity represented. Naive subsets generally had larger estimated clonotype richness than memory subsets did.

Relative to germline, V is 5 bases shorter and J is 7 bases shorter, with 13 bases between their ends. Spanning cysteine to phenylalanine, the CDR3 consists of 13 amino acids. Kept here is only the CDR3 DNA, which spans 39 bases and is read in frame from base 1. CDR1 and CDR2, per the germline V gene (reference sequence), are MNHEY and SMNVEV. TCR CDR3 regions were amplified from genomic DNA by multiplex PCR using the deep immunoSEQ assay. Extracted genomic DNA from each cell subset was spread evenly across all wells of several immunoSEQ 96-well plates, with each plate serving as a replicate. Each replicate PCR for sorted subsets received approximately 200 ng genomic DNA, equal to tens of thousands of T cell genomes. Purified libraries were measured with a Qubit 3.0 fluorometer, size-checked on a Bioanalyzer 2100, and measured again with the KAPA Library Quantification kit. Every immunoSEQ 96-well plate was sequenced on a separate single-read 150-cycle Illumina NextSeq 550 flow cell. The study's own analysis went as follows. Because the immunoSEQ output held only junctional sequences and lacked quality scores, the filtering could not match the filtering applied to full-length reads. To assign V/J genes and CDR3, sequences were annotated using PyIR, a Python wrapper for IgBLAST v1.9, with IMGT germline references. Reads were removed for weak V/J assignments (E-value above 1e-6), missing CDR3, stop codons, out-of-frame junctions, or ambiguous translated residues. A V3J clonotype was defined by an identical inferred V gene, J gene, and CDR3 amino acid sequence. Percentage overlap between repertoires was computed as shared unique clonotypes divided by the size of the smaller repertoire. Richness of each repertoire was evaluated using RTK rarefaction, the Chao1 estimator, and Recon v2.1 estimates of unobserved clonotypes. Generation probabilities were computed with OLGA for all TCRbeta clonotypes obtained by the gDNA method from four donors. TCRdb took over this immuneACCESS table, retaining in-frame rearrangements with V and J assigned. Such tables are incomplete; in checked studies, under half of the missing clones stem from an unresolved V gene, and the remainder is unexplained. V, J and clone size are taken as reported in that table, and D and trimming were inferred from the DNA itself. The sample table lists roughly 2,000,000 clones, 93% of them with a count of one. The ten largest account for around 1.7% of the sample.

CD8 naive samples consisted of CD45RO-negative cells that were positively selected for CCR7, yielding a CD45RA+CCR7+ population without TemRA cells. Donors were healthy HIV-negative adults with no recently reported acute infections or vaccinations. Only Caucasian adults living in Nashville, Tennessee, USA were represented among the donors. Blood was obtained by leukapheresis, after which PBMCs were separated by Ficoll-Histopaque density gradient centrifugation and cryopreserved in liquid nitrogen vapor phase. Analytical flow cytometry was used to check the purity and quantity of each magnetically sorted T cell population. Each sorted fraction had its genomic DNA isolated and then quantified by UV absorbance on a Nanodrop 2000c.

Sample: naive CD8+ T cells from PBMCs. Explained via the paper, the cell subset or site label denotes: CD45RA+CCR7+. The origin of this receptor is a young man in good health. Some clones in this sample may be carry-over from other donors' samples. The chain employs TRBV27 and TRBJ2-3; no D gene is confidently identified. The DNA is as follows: TGTGCCAGCAGTCCAAGGATCTCTAATACGCAGTATTTT. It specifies CASSPRISNTQYF.